This T cell receptor (beta chain) was identified in a study of OX40 agonist ivuxolimab in advanced cancers. Study-level information: An agonistic human IgG2 monoclonal antibody against OX40 (CD134) was given.

Study-level findings and limits: Some patients without response likewise showed low normalized clonal expansion.

The method was immunoSEQ multiplex PCR; TCRdb's version includes in-frame clones alone and lacks a portion of them. The sample consists of under 45,000 clones, 85% of them appearing once. Note on this clone: Its antigen is not identified.

The germline V gene has CDR1 SGHDT and CDR2 YYEEEE. CDR3 length: 15 amino acids. The V segment lost 1 base and the J segment 7 bases; nucleotides outside the gene matches: 5. This receptor was identified in an adult with an advanced solid tumor such as melanoma, head and neck, liver or kidney cancer. The sequencing here drew on CD4+ or CD8+ T cells sorted from blood, taken in a trial of the OX40 agonist ivuxolimab. The chain uses TRBV5-6 and TRBJ2-2; TRBD2 aligns across 9 bases. The CDR3 region is CASSLPSGVGGELFF. CDR3 DNA: TGTGCCAGCAGCTTGCCTAGCGGGGTAGGCGGGGAGCTGTTTTTT. Drawing the rest from reference TRBV5-6 and TRBJ2-2, the complete variable domain is DAGVTQSPTHLIKTRGQQVTLRCSPKSGHDTVSWYQQALGQGPQFIFQYYEEEERQRGNFPDRFSGHQFPNYSSELNVNALLLGDSALYLCASSLPSGVGGELFFGEGSRLTVL.